This entry lists 18 T cell receptor beta chains sequenced from one sample in a study of blood T cell repertoires in COVID-19. Profiled with immunoSEQ multiplex PCR; TCRdb holds only in-frame clones, not every one. This sample has 200,000 to 250,000 clones, with 80% to 85% found just once. What was sequenced was peripheral blood. These receptors originate from a woman in her thirties who had recovered from COVID-19.

The V and J genes are TRBV30 and TRBJ1-2; TRBD1 agrees at 9 bases. Germline trimming cut 0 bases from V and 8 bases from J; bases unmatched to any gene: 13. CDR1 GTSNPN and CDR2 SVGIG come from the germline V gene (reference sequence). The CDR3 length is 16 residues. In nucleotides, the CDR3 is TGTGCCTGGAGTGTACGGTATCTAGGGACAGGGAAGGGCTACACCTTC. Amino acids: CAWSVRYLGTGKGYTF.

The chain couples TRBV5-1 to TRBJ2-3; 10 bases are shared with TRBD2. Losses at the gene ends were 3 bases for V and 4 bases for J; bases not matched to a gene: 14. Germline CDR1 reads SGHRS; CDR2 reads YFSETQ. The CDR3 runs 18 residues. CDR3 region: CASSSITGTSAAADTQYF. DNA of the CDR3: TGCGCCAGCAGCTCAATAACGGGGACTAGCGCCGCCGCAGATACGCAGTATTTT.

This chain uses TRBV7-9 with TRBJ1-5; TRBD1 matches 7 bases. Germline V gives CDR1 SEHNR, CDR2 FQNEAQ (reference sequence). Trimming cost V 5 bases and J 4 bases; bases outside gene matches: 5. This CDR3 is 14 amino acids long. The CDR3 sequence is CASSDRVGNQPQHF. CDR3 coding DNA: TGTGCCAGCAGCGACAGGGTTGGAAATCAGCCCCAGCATTTT.

This sequence joins TRBV5-1 and TRBJ1-1; the D gene is possibly TRBD1 (6 bases). In germline, CDR1 is SGHRS, CDR2 YFSETQ. This CDR3 has 14 residues. Trimming shortened V by 2 bases and J by 3 bases, and 11 bases separated the two germline ends. The CDR3 region is CASSLQGPDTEAFF. In nucleotides, the CDR3 is TGCGCCAGCAGCTTACAGGGCCCTGACACTGAAGCTTTCTTT.

The chain is built from TRBV9 and TRBJ2-4, with D possibly being TRBD2 (6 bases). Germline values: CDR1 SGDLS, CDR2 YYNGEE. The ends were cut back, 7 bases at V and 4 bases at J, with 18 bases in the middle. The CDR3 is 15 residues long. CDR3 protein: CASGGGGATKNIQYF. CDR3 in DNA: TGTGCCAGCGGGGGAGGAGGGGCTACTAAAAACATTCAGTACTTC.

The chain employs TRBV7-6 and TRBJ2-2; 7 nucleotides agree with TRBD2. CDR1 is SGHVS, CDR2 FNYEAQ, per germline. Losses at the gene ends were 7 bases for V and 5 bases for J; bases not matched to a gene: 16. This CDR3 has 17 amino acids. The CDR3, as DNA: TGTGCCAGCACTTTCCCCGGAGGAGGGAGGGAGACCGGGGAGCTGTTTTTT. The encoded protein is CASTFPGGGRETGELFF.

The chain couples TRBV18 to TRBJ2-3; D possibly corresponds to TRBD1 (7 bases). The CDR3 totals 17 residues. CDR1 and CDR2 from the germline V gene are KGHSH and LQKENI. Trimming shortened V by 0 bases and J by 6 bases, and 19 bases separated the two germline ends. The CDR3 region is CASSPPRRGPGSDTQYF. In DNA, the CDR3 is TGTGCCAGCTCACCACCACGGAGGGGGCCCGGTTCCGATACGCAGTATTTT.

The chain carries TRBV7-2 and TRBJ2-3; D is undetermined. CDR1 SGHTA and CDR2 FQGNSA come from the germline V gene. The CDR3 covers 13 residues. The V end lost 2 bases, the J end lost 2 bases, and 5 bases lay between the germline ends. In DNA, the CDR3 is TGTGCCAGCAGCTTAAAATACACAGATACGCAGTATTTT. Its protein product is CASSLKYTDTQYF.

This clone occurred many times. The V and J genes are TRBV7-2 and TRBJ2-2; 7 nucleotides agree with TRBD2. CDR1 and CDR2 (germline): SGHTA, FQGNSA. The length of the CDR3 is 16 residues. V lost 3 bases to trimming and J lost 1 base; unmatched junction nucleotides: 5. DNA of the CDR3: TGTGCCAGCAGCTTGGCTAGCGGAGGGAACACCGGGGAGCTGTTTTTT. Its translation: CASSLASGGNTGELFF.

The chain has TRBV24-1 and TRBJ1-5, with 7 nucleotides matching TRBD1. The V segment lost 2 bases and the J segment 0 bases; nucleotides outside the gene matches: 6. This CDR3 is 17 amino acids long. Per the germline V gene, CDR1 is KGHDR and CDR2 is SFDVKD. The CDR3 region has the DNA TGTGCCACCAGTGATTCCGGGACAGTGTATAGCAATCAGCCCCAGCATTTT. It is translated as CATSDSGTVYSNQPQHF.

The CDR3: CASSSAPGDDTGELFF. In DNA, the CDR3 is TGTGCCAGCAGTTCGGCTCCGGGAGATGACACCGGGGAGCTGTTTTTT. The chain combines TRBV21-1 with TRBJ2-2; the table names TRBD2, a call not compared with the DNA. TRBV21-1 is classified as a pseudogene. The CDR3 is 16 residues long.

The chain recombines TRBV27 with TRBJ2-5, with 7 bases lining up with TRBD2. Trimming at V came to 3 bases and at J to 2 bases, leaving 3 bases not matched to a gene. CDR3 size: 14 residues. Per the germline V gene, CDR1 is MNHEY and CDR2 is SMNVEV (reference sequence). CDR3 amino acids: CASSLMGLQETQYF. The DNA for the CDR3 is TGTGCCAGCAGTTTGATGGGACTACAAGAGACCCAGTACTTC.

The CDR3 sequence: CASSPRADRTDTQYF. Written as DNA, the CDR3 is TGTGCCAGCAGTCCGCGGGCCGACCGCACAGATACGCAGTATTTT. This chain links TRBV11-2 with TRBJ2-3; D is possibly TRBD2 (5 bases). This CDR3 has 15 amino acids. CDR1 and CDR2 (germline): SGHAT, FQNNGV. V was cut by 6 bases and J by 1 base, with 14 bases left in between.

This clone showed up just once. This chain connects TRBV5-1 to TRBJ2-1; 8 bases are shared with TRBD2. This CDR3 is 14 amino acids long. Trimming at V came to 0 bases and at J to 5 bases, leaving 1 base not matched to a gene. Germline-derived CDR1 and CDR2 are SGHRS and YFSETQ. The CDR3 nucleotides are TGCGCCAGCAGCTTGGCGGGAGGGAACAATGAGCAGTTCTTC. Translating gives CASSLAGGNNEQFF. Full variable domain (outside the CDR3, taken from reference TRBV5-1 and TRBJ2-1): KAGVTQTPRYLIKTRGQQVTLSCSPISGHRSVSWYQQTPGQGLQFLFEYFSETQRNKGNFPGRFSGRQFSNSRSEMNVSTLELGDSALYLCASSLAGGNNEQFFGPGTRLTVL.

The rearrangement links TRBV18 to TRBJ2-3; 8 nucleotides match TRBD2. The V segment lost 2 bases and the J segment 0 bases; nucleotides outside the gene matches: 4. Germline CDR1 reads KGHSH; CDR2 reads LQKENI. This CDR3 spans 16 amino acids. The CDR3 region is CASSPGVAGSTDTQYF. DNA for the CDR3: TGTGCCAGCTCACCAGGGGTAGCGGGGAGCACAGATACGCAGTATTTT.

The V gene is TRBV30, the J gene TRBJ2-7; TRBD2 might be the D (6 bases). This CDR3 contains 14 residues. Germline loops: CDR1 GTSNPN, CDR2 SVGIG (reference sequence). V lost 0 bases, J lost 4 bases, and 13 bases lay in between. The CDR3 nucleotides are TGTGCCTGGAGTGTACTCGCGGGAACATACGAGCAGTACTTC. It codes for CAWSVLAGTYEQYF.

CDR3 sequence reads: CASSDWVVGGYSYEQYF. The DNA for the CDR3 is TGTGCCAGCAGTGACTGGGTAGTTGGGGGCTATTCCTACGAGCAGTACTTC. V and J are TRBV6-4 and TRBJ2-7; TRBD1 is a possible D gene (6 bases). The CDR3 length is 17 residues. Germline CDR1 is MRHNA and CDR2 is SNTAGT. V shed 1 base and J shed 1 base, with 17 bases lying between them.

The V and J genes are TRBV6-5 and TRBJ1-1; TRBD1 aligns across 7 bases. Germline lookup yields CDR1 MNHEY and CDR2 SVGAGI. This CDR3 contains 15 residues. The trim removed 5 bases at V and 1 base at J, leaving 7 bases unmatched. CDR3 DNA sequence: TGTGCCAGCAGTCTACCAGGGGGGCAGAACACTGAAGCTTTCTTT. Translated: CASSLPGGQNTEAFF.